This T cell receptor (beta chain) was obtained from a study of T cell responses to AZD1222 COVID-19 vaccine (dated by TCRdb to the early 2020s). At the level of the whole study: Because spike-specific TCR depth and breadth did not differ between the two schedules, AZD1222 recipients who got a second dose at roughly 4 weeks were pooled with those who got a second dose at roughly 12 weeks. TCR sequencing covered over 230 trial participants: roughly 200 given two doses of AZD1222 and 26 given two doses of MenACWY control vaccine. Trial participants were enrolled by age into 18-55, 56-69 and 70-plus year subgroups, with about 150, 28 and 57 TCR-sequenced participants respectively. Overall study outcomes, separate from this receptor: Because no day 14 peak-response samples were available, repertoires were characterized only after the peak T cell response. In the small 56-69-year group, the increase in depth fell short of significance, most likely because of low power. The vaccine-associated CD4 TCRs covered the entire spike protein, and the dominant responses fell in regions 160-218 and 743-854. Epitopes outside the regions mutated in the B.1.351 and B.1.1.7 variants were reportedly recognized by nearly half of the unique spike-specific TCRs. Conclusions about previously exposed vaccinees are limited, since just six AZD1222 recipients were seropositive for SARS-CoV-2 at baseline. Most participants were white British and females outnumbered males, and the authors suggested that clonal diversity may have been underestimated. Spike-specific TCR breadth and depth rose significantly after two AZD1222 doses compared with day 0 and with MenACWY recipients.

The table lists this clone with a few counts. The antigen it binds to is not known. No much larger clonotype is one base removed from it; base qualities were not supplied. The CDR3 regions of human TCRbeta chains were analyzed by immunosequencing. Per the authors' processing: Repertoire TCRs were checked for matches against a reference library of SARS-CoV-2-specific TCRs that had been generated using the MIRA antigen-specificity platform. Breadth meant the fraction of unique TCRs that were SARS-CoV-2-associated, whereas depth meant the fraction of total T cells that were SARS-CoV-2-associated. Using the MIRA data, each spike-specific TCR was assigned both to the spike region to which the TCR was reactive and to a CD4 or CD8 class. Log10-transformed breadth and depth values were compared by one-way ANOVA with Sidak's multiple comparisons tests. TCRdb re-hosts the immuneACCESS table, in-frame sequences only. Its copies lack some clones; in the studies checked, an unresolved V gene accounts for under half of them, and the cause for the rest is not known. V, J and clone size are those of that table, while D and trimming were read from the DNA. The sample table records roughly 120,000 clones; 70% to 90% of these occur just once. The ten largest clones represent approximately 17% of the sample.

For this chain, trimming is 5 bases at the V end and 4 bases at the J end, and the number of junction bases without a gene match is 5. The CDR3 runs 14 residues from the cysteine to the phenylalanine. The entry retains the CDR3 DNA only, 42 bases that are in frame from base 1. CDR1 SGHNT and CDR2 YENEEA are derived from the germline V gene. What this sample's time point label stands for: baseline before first vaccination. Samples from vaccinated people were obtained from the UK trials COV001 and COV002, which included a single-blind randomized controlled phase 2/3 trial of AZD1222 (ChAdOx1 nCoV-19) in healthy adults. For TCRbeta chain sequencing, PBMC samples from trial participants were taken at day 0 and at day 28 after the second dose.

Sequencing was performed on peripheral blood, taken on day 0 of AZD1222 vaccination. This receptor was taken from an adult in good health. The rearranged segments are TRBV11-3 and TRBJ2-1; a stretch of 7 junction bases matches TRBD2. The base sequence is TGTGCCAGCAGCCCCACCGGGGGGTACAATGAGCAGTTCTTC. This translates into CASSPTGGYNEQFF.